This is a list of T cell receptor beta chains from one sample in a study of vaccination and CD4 T cells after COVID-19. TCRdb reanalysed the PCR reads using MiXCR and keeps one entry per CDR3 protein. The sample carries 14,000 to 15,000 distinct CDR3 sequences, 53% recorded once. These TCRs' antigens remain unknown. Source material: CD4+ T cells from blood, cultured in vitro. The receptors shown here come from a human donor who had recovered from COVID-19. Both conserved end residues are part of each CDR3. Fields, in order: J gene, CDR3 length, clone size, D gene, V gene, CDR3 DNA, CDR3 protein. A D gene is named only where the DNA matches it firmly. The size field is filled for only some rows; it gives once, few, many or a size class.

>TRBJ2-3|15|NA|NA|TRBV6-1
TGTGCCAGCAGGGGACCCGCATGGCAGCGGGATACGCAGTATTTT
CASRGPAWQRDTQYF
>TRBJ2-5|15|few|NA|TRBV24-1
TGTGCCACCAGTGATCCGGGGGACGGATCCAGAGCCCAGTACTTC
CATSDPGDGSRAQYF
>TRBJ2-2|17|NA|NA|TRBV7-8
TGTGCCAGCAGTCCAAACAGGTTCACCAGAAACACCGGGGAGCTGTTTTTT
CASSPNRFTRNTGELFF
>TRBJ2-3|11|NA|NA|TRBV19
TGTGCCAGTAAGTTGTCAGATACGCAGTATTTT
CASKLSDTQYF
>TRBJ1-2|15|few|TRBD1|TRBV7-2
TGTGCCAGCAGCCCTACCGGGACAGGCAACTATGGCTACACCTTC
CASSPTGTGNYGYTF
>TRBJ2-3|14|NA|NA|TRBV28
TGTGCCAGCAGGACCCGACCCCGGGCAGATACGCAGTATTTT
CASRTRPRADTQYF
>TRBJ1-2|12|few|NA|TRBV7-8
TGTGCCAGCAGCCCTGGTGGGTATGGCTACACCTTC
CASSPGGYGYTF
>TRBJ1-2|14|NA|TRBD1|TRBV6-5
TGTGCCAGCAGATTACTACAGGGGGCGGGCGGCTACACCTTC
CASRLLQGAGGYTF
>TRBJ1-1|13|NA|TRBD1|TRBV20-1
TGCAGTGCGTCCGGACAGGTTGACACTGAAGCTTTCTTT
CSASGQVDTEAFF
>TRBJ2-5|14|NA|NA|TRBV7-6
TGTGCCAGCAGCTTACGTCTAGCCGGGGAGACCCAGTACTTC
CASSLRLAGETQYF
>TRBJ2-7|16|NA|TRBD2|TRBV9
TGTGCCAGCAGCGTAGGCCCTCTGACTAGCGGGTACGAGCAGTACTTC
CASSVGPLTSGYEQYF
>TRBJ2-3|15|NA|TRBD2|TRBV6-1
TGTGCCAGCAGTGAGACTAGCGGGATCGCAGATACGCAGTATTTT
CASSETSGIADTQYF
>TRBJ2-3|12|NA|NA|TRBV5-1
TGCGCCAGCAGCCTGGATGCAGGTACGCAGTATTTT
CASSLDAGTQYF
>TRBJ2-5|15|NA|NA|TRBV7-9
TGTGCCAGCAGCCGTGCAGAGGGGGGGGTAGAGACCCAGTACTTC
CASSRAEGGVETQYF
>TRBJ2-2|14|NA|NA|TRBV20-1
TGCAGTGTTCCGGGACAAAAGCGGAGCGGGGAGCTGTTTTTT
CSVPGQKRSGELFF
>TRBJ2-3|14|NA|NA|TRBV6-1
TGTGCCAGCAGTGGGCTAGCTAGCACAGATACGCAGTATTTT
CASSGLASTDTQYF
>TRBJ2-5|13|few|NA|TRBV7-8
TGTGCCAGCAGCCTACGGGTTGGGGAGACCCAGTACTTC
CASSLRVGETQYF
>TRBJ2-2|14|NA|NA|TRBV5-1
TGCGCCAGCAGCTTCGAGGGAGTGTCCGGGGAGCTGTTTTTT
CASSFEGVSGELFF
>TRBJ1-2|15|few|TRBD1|TRBV15
TGTGCCACCAGCAGAGACCCCCGGGACAGCTATGGCTACACCTTC
CATSRDPRDSYGYTF
>TRBJ2-5|16|NA|NA|TRBV24-1
TGTGCCACCAGTGACTCCGGGGGCCCGGGCGCGAAGACCCAGTACTTC
CATSDSGGPGAKTQYF
>TRBJ1-1|14|NA|NA|TRBV20-1
TGCAGTGCTAGACGTCCGGGGGGGCCTCTTCAAGCTTTCTTT
CSARRPGGPLQAFF
>TRBJ2-6|16|NA|NA|TRBV4-2
TGTGCCAGCAGCCAAGATGGGGCGCAAGGGGCCAACGTCCTGACTTTC
CASSQDGAQGANVLTF